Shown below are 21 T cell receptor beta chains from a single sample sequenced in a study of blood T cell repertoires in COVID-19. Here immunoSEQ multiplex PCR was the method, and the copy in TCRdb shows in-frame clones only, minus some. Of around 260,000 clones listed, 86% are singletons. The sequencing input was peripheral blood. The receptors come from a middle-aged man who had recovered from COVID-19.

As DNA, the CDR3 is TGTGCCAGCAGCCCGGGACAGGCTCAATCGGACTATGGCTACACCTTC. Amino acid sequence: CASSPGQAQSDYGYTF. The rearrangement joins TRBV7-9 to TRBJ1-2; 8 nucleotides line up with TRBD1. The germline V gene encodes CDR1 SEHNR and CDR2 FQNEAQ (reference sequence). Germline trimming cut 5 bases from V and 3 bases from J; bases unmatched to any gene: 11. This CDR3 is 16 amino acids long.

The chain's CDR3 is CASRKSTQGGGTF. Written as DNA, the CDR3 is TGTGCCAGCAGAAAATCAACCCAGGGAGGAGGCACCTTC. The chain is built from TRBV12-3 or TRBV12-4 and TRBJ1-2; D possibly corresponds to TRBD1 (5 bases). The CDR3 contains 13 residues. V dropped 6 bases and J dropped 13 bases, with 21 bases sitting between them.

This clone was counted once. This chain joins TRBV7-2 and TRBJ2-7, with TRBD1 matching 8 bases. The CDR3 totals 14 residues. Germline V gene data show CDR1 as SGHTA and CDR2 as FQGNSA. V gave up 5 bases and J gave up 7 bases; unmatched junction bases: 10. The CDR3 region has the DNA TGTGCCAGCAGCGACCGGACAGGGCCTAGAGAGCAGTACTTC. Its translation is CASSDRTGPREQYF. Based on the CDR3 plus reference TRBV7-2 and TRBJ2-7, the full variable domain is GAGVSQSPSNKVTEKGKDVELRCDPISGHTALYWYRQSLGQGLEFLIYFQGNSAPDKSGLPSDRFSAERTGGSVSTLTIQRTQQEDSAVYLCASSDRTGPREQYFGPGTRLTVT.

This chain's CDR3 is CASSEGTGAGGELFF. CDR3 nucleotide sequence: TGCGCCAGCAGTGAAGGGACAGGGGCGGGGGGGGAGCTGTTTTTT. The V and J genes are TRBV10-2 and TRBJ2-2; TRBD1 agrees at 10 bases. Germline CDR1 reads WSHSY; CDR2 reads SAAADI. With V trimmed by 3 bases and J by 8 bases, 6 bases remained unmatched. The CDR3 has 15 amino acids.

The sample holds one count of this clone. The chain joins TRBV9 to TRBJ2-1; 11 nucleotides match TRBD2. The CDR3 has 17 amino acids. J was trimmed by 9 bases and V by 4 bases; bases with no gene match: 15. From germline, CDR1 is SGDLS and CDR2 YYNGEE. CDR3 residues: CASSTRQIAGGPSEQFF. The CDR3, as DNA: TGTGCCAGCAGCACCAGACAGATAGCGGGAGGGCCTAGTGAGCAGTTCTTC.

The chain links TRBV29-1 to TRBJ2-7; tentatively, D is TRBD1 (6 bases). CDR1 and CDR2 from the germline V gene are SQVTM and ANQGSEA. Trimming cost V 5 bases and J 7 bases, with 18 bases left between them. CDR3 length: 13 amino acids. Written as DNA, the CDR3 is TGCAGCGTTAAGGGACAAAGGGCGTGGGAGCAGTACTTC. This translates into CSVKGQRAWEQYF.

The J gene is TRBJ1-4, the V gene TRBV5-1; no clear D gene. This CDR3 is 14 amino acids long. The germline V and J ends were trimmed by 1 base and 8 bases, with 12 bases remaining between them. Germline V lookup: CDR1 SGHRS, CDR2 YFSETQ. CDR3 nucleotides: TGCGCCAGCAGCTTGTTAGGCGGAGAAGAAAAACTGTTTTTT. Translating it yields CASSLLGGEEKLFF.

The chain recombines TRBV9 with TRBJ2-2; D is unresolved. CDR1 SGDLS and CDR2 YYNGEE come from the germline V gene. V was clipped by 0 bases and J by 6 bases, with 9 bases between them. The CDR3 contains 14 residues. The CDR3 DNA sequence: TGTGCCAGCAGCGTAGAGGTAGCTTCCGGGGAGCTGTTTTTT. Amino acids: CASSVEVASGELFF.

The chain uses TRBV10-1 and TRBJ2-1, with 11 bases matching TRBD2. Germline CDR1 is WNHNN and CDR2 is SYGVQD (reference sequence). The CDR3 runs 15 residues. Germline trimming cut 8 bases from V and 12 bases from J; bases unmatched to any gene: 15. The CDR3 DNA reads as TGCGCCAGCCGACTAGCGGGGTTCCTGTCGGCCGGGCAGTTCTTC. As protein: CASRLAGFLSAGQFF.

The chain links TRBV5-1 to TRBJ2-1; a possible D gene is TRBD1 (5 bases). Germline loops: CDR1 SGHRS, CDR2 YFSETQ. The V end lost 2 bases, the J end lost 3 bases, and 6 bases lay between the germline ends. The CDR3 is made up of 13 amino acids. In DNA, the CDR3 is TGCGCCAGCAGCTTCGACAGCTACAATGAGCAGTTCTTC. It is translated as CASSFDSYNEQFF.

CDR3 in DNA: TGTGCCATCGCCCGGGACATAGATAAGCACGTTTATGGCTACACCTTC. Residues: CAIARDIDKHVYGYTF. This chain joins TRBV10-3 and TRBJ1-2; TRBD1 is a possible D gene (6 bases). The CDR3 sequence is 16 residues long. Between the trimmed V and J ends, which lost 8 bases and 5 bases, there was a span of 24 bases. Germline V CDR1 and CDR2: ENHRY, SYGVKD.

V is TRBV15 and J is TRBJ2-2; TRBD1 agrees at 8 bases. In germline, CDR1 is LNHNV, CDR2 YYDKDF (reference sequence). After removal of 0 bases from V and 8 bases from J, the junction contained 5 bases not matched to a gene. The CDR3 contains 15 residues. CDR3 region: CATSRDNRGKGELFF. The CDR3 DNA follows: TGTGCCACCAGCAGAGATAACAGGGGGAAAGGGGAGCTGTTTTTT. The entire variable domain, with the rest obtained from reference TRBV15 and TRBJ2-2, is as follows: DAMVIQNPRYQVTQFGKPVTLSCSQTLNHNVMYWYQQKSSQAPKLLFHYYDKDFNNEADTPDNFQSRRPNTSFCFLDIRSPGLGDTAMYLCATSRDNRGKGELFFGEGSRLTVL.

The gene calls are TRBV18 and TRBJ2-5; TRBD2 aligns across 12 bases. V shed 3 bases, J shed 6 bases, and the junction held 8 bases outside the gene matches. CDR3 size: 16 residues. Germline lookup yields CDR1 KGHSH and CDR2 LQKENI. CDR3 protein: CASSPETSGSTKTQYF. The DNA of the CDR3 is TGTGCCAGCTCACCCGAGACTAGCGGGAGTACGAAGACCCAGTACTTC.

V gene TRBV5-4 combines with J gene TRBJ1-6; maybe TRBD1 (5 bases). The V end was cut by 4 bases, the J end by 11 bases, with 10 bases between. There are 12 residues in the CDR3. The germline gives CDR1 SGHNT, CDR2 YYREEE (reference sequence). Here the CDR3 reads CASSPRGTPLHF. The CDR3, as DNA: TGTGCCAGCAGCCCCCGGGGGACACCCCTCCACTTT.

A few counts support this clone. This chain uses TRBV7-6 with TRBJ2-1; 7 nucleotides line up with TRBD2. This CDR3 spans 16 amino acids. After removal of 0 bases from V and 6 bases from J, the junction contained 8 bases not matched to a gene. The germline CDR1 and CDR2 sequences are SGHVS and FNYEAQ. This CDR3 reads CASSLASGTTSNEQFF. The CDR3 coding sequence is TGTGCCAGCAGCTTAGCCTCCGGGACTACGTCCAATGAGCAGTTCTTC.

The CDR3 sequence is CASSYYRGYGYTF. CDR3 nucleotides: TGTGCCAGCAGTTACTACAGGGGTTATGGCTACACCTTC. This chain joins TRBV6-2 or TRBV6-3 and TRBJ1-2, with 7 bases aligning to TRBD1. This CDR3 comprises 13 residues. J was trimmed by 5 bases and V by 1 base; bases with no gene match: 1. The germline V gene encodes CDR1 MNHEY and CDR2 SVGEGT.

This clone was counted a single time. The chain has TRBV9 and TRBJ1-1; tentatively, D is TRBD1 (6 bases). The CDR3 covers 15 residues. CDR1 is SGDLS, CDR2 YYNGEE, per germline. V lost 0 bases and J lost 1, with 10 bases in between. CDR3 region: CASSVVGQPNTEAFF. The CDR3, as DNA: TGTGCCAGCAGCGTAGTCGGACAGCCGAACACTGAAGCTTTCTTT. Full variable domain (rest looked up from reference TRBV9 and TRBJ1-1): DSGVTQTPKHLITATGQRVTLRCSPRSGDLSVYWYQQSLDQGLQFLIQYYNGEERAKGNILERFSAQQFPDLHSELNLSSLELGDSALYFCASSVVGQPNTEAFFGQGTRLTVV.

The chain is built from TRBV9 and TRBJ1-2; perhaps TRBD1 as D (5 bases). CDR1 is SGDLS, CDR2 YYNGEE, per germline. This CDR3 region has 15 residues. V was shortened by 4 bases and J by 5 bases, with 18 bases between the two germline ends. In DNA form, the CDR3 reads TGTGCCAGCAGCCCCAATGGAGGGGCGGGGTATGGCTACACCTTC. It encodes CASSPNGGAGYGYTF.

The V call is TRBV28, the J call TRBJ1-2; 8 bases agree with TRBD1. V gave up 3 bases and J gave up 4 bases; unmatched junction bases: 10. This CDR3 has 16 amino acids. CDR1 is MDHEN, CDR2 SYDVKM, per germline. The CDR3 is CASSLGSRGLLYGYTF. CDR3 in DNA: TGTGCCAGCAGTTTGGGTTCCAGGGGGCTCCTCTATGGCTACACCTTC.

The CDR3 spells CATAGQDLREQFF. The CDR3 region has the DNA TGTGCCACGGCGGGACAGGACCTTAGGGAGCAGTTCTTC. This chain uses TRBV19 with TRBJ2-1; 8 bases agree with TRBD1. Germline CDR1 reads LNHDA; CDR2 reads SQIVND (reference sequence). V gave up 10 bases and J gave up 10 bases; unmatched junction bases: 12. CDR3 size: 13 residues.

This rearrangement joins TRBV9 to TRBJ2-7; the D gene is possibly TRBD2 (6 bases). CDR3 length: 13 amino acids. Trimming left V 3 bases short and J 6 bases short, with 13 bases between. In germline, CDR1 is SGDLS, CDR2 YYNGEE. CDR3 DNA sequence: TGTGCCAGCAGCGCCCTAACAGCGGGCGAGCAGTACTTC. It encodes CASSALTAGEQYF.